This T cell receptor (beta chain) was profiled in a study of cytotoxic CD8 clonotypes in ibrutinib-treated CLL. Whole-study results and caveats: At the start, clonality exceeded age-matched healthy donors and followed circulating CD8+ T-cell counts. Sampling times, which were not matched between the groups, differed between sustained-remission patients and progressing patients.

Clones were sequenced by immunoSEQ multiplex PCR, and TCRdb holds only the in-frame ones, with some missing. The table records some 24,000 clones, around 73% of them present only once. The CDR3 contains 13 residues. Germline V lookup: CDR1 LNHDA, CDR2 SQIVND (reference sequence). Trimming shortened V by 6 bases and J by 7 bases, and 15 bases separated the two germline ends. Details on this clone: Its antigen is still unknown.

The TCR was taken from a human donor with chronic lymphocytic leukemia. The genes are TRBV19 and TRBJ2-5, with D unclear. The input for sequencing was PBMCs, taken before ibrutinib treatment. The CDR3 bases are TGTGCCAGTAGAAAAGGGCCTTCTGGGACCCAGTACTTC. Protein sequence: CASRKGPSGTQYF.